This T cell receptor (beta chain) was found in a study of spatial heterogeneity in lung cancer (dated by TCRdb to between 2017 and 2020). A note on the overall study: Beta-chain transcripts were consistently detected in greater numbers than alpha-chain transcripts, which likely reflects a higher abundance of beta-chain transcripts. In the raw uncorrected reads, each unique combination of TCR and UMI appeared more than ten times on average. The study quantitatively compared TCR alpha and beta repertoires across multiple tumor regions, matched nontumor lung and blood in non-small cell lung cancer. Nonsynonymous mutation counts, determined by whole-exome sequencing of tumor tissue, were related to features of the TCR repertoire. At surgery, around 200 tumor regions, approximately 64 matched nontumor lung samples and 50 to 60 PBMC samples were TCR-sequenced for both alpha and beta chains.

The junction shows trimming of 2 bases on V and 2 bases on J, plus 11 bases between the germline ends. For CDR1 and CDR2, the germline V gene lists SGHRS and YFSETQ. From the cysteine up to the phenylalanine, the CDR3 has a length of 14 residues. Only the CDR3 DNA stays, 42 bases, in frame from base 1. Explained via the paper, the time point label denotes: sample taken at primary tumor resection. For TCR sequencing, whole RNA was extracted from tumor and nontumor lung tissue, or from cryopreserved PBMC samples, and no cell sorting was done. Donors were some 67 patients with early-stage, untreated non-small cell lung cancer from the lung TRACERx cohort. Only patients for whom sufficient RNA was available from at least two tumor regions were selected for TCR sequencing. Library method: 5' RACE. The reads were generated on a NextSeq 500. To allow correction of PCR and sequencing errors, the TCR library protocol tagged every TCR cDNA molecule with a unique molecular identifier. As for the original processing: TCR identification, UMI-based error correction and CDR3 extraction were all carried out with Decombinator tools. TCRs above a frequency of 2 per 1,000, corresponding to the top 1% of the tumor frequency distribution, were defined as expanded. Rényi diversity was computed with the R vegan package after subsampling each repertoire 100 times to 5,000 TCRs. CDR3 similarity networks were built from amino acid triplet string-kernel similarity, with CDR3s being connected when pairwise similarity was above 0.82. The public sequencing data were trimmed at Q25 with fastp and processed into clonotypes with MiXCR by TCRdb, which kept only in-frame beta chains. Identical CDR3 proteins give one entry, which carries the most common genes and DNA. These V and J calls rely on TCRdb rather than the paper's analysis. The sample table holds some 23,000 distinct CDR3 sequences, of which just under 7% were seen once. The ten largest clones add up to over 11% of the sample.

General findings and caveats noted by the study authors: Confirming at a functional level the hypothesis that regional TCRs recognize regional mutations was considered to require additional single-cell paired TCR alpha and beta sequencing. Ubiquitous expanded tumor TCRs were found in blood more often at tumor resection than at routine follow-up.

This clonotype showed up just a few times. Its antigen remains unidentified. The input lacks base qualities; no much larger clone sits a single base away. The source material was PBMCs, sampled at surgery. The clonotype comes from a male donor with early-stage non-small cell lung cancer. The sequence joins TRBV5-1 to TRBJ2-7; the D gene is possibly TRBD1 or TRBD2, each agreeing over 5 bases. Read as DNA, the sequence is TGCGCCAGCAGCTTCGGGACCCCTGCCTACGAGCAGTACTTC. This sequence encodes CASSFGTPAYEQYF.